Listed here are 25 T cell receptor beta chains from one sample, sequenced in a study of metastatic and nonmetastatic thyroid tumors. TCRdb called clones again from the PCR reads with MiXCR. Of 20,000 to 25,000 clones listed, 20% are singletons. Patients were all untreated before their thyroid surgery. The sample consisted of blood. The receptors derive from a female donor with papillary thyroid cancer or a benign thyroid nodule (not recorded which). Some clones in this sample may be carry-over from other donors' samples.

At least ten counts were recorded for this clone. The CDR3 sequence: CASSPRGLRGIGELFF. For the CDR3, the DNA is TGTGCCAGCAGCCCCAGGGGGCTAAGGGGGATCGGGGAGCTGTTTTTT. The chain has TRBV11-2 and TRBJ2-2; 8 positions agree with TRBD1. The CDR3 is 16 residues long. The germline V gene encodes CDR1 SGHAT and CDR2 FQNNGV. Trimming took 5 bases from V and 7 from J; bases not matched to a gene: 12.

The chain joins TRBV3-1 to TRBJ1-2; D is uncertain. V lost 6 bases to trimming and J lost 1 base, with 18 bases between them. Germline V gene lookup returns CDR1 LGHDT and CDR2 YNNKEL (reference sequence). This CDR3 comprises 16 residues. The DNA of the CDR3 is TGTGCCAGCAGGCGCTTCGGGATCAGCGATAACTATGGCTACACCTTC. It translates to CASRRFGISDNYGYTF.

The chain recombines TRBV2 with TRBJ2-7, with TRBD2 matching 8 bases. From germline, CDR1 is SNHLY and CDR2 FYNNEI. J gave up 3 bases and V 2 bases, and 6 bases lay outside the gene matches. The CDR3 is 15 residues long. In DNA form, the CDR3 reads TGTGCCAGCAGTGAAACACTAGCGGTGAGCTACGAGCAGTACTTC. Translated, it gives CASSETLAVSYEQYF.

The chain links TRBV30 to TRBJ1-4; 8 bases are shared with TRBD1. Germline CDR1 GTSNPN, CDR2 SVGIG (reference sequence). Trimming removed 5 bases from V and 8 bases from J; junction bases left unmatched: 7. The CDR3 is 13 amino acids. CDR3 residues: CAWDRDRREKLFF. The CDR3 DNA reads TGTGCCTGGGATAGGGACAGGAGGGAAAAACTGTTTTTT.

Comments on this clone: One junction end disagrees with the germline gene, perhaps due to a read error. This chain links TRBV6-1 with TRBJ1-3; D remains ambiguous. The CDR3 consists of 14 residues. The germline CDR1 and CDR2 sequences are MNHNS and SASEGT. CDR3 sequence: CASSEAPTRNTIYF. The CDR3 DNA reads TGTGCCAGCAGCGAAGCTCCTACCCGAAACACCATATATTTT.

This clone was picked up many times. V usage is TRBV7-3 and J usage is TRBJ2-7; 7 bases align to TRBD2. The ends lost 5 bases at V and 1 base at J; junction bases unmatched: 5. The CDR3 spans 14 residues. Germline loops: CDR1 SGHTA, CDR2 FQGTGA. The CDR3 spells CASSPGTTSYEQYF. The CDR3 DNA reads TGTGCCAGCAGCCCCGGGACTACTTCCTACGAGCAGTACTTC.

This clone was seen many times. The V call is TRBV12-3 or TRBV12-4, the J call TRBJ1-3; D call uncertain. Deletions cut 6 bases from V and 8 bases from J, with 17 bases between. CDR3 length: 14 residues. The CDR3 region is CASRYQWGRDTIYF. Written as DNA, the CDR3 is TGTGCCAGCAGATACCAGTGGGGTAGGGACACCATATATTTT.

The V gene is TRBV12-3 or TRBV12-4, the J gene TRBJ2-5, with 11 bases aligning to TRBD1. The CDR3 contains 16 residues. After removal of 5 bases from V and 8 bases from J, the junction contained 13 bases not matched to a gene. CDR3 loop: CASSQNGQGAWDTQYF. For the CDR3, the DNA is TGTGCCAGCAGTCAAAACGGACAGGGGGCCTGGGATACCCAGTACTTC.

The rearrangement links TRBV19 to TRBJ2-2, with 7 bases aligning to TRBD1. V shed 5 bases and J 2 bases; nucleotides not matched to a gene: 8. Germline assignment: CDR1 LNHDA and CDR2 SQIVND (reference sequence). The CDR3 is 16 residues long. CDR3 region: CASSPETGINTGELFF. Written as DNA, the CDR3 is TGTGCCAGTAGTCCAGAGACAGGGATAAACACCGGGGAGCTGTTTTTT.

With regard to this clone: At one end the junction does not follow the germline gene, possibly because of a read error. CDR3 sequence reads: CAILAGGNTWELFF. The CDR3 DNA sequence: TGTGCCATTTTAGCGGGAGGGAACACCTGGGAGCTGTTTTTT. V is TRBV19 and J is TRBJ2-2; 11 bases are a match to TRBD2. Germline assignment: CDR1 LNHDA and CDR2 SQIVND (reference sequence). The CDR3 contains 14 residues.

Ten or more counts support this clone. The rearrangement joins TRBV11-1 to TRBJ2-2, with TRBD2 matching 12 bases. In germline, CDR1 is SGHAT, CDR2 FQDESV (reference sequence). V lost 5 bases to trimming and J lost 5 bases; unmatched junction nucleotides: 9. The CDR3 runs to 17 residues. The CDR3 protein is CASSLRSSGRVTGELFF. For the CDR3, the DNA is TGTGCCAGCAGCCTCAGATCTAGCGGGAGGGTAACCGGGGAGCTGTTTTTT.

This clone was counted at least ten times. In nucleotides, the CDR3 is TGTGCCAGCAGGGTCGAACAGGGGACAGATACGCAGTATTTT. It translates to CASRVEQGTDTQYF. The gene calls are TRBV2 and TRBJ2-3; 7 nucleotides agree with TRBD1. CDR3 length equals 14 residues. The junction had 6 bases not matched to a gene; V was cut back by 6 bases and J by 3 bases. The germline V gene encodes CDR1 SNHLY and CDR2 FYNNEI.

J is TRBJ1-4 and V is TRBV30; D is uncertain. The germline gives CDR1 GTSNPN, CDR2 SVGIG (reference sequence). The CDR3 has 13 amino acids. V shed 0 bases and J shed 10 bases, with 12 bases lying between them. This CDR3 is CAWSVGAGVKLFF. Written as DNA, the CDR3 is TGTGCCTGGAGTGTAGGCGCGGGCGTAAAACTGTTTTTT.

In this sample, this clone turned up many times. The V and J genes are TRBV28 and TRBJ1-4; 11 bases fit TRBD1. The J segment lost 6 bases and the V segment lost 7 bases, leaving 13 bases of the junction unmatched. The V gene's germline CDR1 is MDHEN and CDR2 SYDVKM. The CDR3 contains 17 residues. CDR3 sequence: CASKDRGRSWGYEKLFF. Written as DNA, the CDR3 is TGTGCCAGCAAGGACAGGGGGCGTTCTTGGGGATATGAAAAACTGTTTTTT.

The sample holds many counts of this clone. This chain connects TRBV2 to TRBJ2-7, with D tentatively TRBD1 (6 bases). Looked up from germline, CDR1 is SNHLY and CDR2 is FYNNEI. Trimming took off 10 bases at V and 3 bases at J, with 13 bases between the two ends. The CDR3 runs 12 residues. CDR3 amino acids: CAIGGSSYEQYF. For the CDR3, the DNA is TGTGCCATAGGGGGAAGTAGCTACGAGCAGTACTTC.

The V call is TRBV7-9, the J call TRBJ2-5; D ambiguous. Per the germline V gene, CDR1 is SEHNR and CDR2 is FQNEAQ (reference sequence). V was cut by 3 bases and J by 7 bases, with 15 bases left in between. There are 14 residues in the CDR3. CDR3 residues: CASSLPQREGTQYF. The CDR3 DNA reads TGTGCCAGCAGCTTGCCCCAAAGGGAAGGGACCCAGTACTTC.

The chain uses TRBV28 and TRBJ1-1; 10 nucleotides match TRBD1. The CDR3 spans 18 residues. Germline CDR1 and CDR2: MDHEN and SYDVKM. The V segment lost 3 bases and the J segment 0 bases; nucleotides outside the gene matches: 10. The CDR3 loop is CASSFPEETGGVNTEAFF. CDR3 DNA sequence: TGTGCCAGCAGTTTTCCCGAAGAGACAGGGGGCGTGAACACTGAAGCTTTCTTT.

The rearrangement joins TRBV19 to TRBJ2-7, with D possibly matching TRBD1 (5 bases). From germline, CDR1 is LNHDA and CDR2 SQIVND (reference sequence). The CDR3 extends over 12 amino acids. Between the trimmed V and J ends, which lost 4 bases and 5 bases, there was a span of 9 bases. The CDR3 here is CASSKGLDEQYF. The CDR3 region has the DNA TGTGCCAGTAGTAAGGGGCTCGACGAGCAGTACTTC.

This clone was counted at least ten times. The CDR3 sequence is CASSPGTAGQPQHF. CDR3 DNA: TGCGCCAGCAGCCCTGGGACCGCGGGGCAGCCCCAGCATTTT. The chain recombines TRBV4-3 with TRBJ1-5, with D perhaps matching TRBD1 (5 bases). V was pared by 4 bases and J by 7 bases, with 14 bases between. Germline CDR1 LGHNA, CDR2 YSLEER. This CDR3 comprises 14 residues.

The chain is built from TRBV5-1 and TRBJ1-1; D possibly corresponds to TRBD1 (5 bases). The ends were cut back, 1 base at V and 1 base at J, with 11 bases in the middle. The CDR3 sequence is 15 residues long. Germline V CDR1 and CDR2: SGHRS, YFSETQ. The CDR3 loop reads CASSLFGQANTEAFF. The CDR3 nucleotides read TGCGCCAGCAGCTTGTTCGGACAAGCGAACACTGAAGCTTTCTTT.

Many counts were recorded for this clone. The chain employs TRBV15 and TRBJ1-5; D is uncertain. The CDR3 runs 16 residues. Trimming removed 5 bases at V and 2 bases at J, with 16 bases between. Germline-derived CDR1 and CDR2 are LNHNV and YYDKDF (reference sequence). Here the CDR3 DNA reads TGTGCCACCAGCTTAACCCAGCTAGTTGGCAATCAGCCCCAGCATTTT. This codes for CATSLTQLVGNQPQHF.

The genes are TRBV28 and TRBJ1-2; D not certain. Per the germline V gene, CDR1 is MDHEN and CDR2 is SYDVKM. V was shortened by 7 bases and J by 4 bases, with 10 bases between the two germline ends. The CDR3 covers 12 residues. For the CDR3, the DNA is TGTGCCAGCATTTTGAGGAGCTATGGCTACACCTTC. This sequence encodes CASILRSYGYTF.

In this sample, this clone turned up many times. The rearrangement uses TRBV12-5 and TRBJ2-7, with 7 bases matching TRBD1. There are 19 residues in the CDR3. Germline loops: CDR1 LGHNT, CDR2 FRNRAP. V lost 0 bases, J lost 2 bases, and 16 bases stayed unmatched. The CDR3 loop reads CASGLVQPHSDRMPYEQYF. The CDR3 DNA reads TGTGCTAGTGGTTTGGTACAACCCCACTCGGACAGGATGCCCTACGAGCAGTACTTC.

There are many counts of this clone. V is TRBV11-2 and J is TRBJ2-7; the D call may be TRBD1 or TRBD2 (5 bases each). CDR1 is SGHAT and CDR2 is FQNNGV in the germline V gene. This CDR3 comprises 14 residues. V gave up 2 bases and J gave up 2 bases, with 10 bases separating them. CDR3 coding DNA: TGTGCCAGCAGCTTATGGGACCCCACCTACGAGCAGTACTTC. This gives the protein CASSLWDPTYEQYF.

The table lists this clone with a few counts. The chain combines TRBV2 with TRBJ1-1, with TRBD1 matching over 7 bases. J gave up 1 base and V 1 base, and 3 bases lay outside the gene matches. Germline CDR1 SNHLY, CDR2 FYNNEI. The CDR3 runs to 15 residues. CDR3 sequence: CASSEVRGENTEAFF. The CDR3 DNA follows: TGTGCCAGCAGTGAAGTCAGGGGGGAGAACACTGAAGCTTTCTTT.